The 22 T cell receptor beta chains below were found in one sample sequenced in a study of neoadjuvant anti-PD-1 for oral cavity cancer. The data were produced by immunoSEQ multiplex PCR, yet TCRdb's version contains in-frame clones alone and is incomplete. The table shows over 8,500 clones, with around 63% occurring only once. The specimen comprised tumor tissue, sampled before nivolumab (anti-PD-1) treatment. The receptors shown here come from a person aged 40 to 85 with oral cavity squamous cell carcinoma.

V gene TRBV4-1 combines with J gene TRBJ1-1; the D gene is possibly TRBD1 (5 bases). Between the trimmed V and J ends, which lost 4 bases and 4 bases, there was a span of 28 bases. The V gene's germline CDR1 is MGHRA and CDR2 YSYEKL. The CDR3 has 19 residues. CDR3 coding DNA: TGCGCCAGCAGCCCGAAGAAGAGGGGCAGGGTGGGTTTGGGCACTGAAGCTTTCTTT. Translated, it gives CASSPKKRGRVGLGTEAFF.

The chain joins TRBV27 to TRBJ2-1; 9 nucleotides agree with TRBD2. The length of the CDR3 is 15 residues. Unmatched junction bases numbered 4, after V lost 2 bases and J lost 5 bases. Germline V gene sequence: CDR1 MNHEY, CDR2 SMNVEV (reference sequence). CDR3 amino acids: CASSLGLALNNEQFF. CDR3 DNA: TGTGCCAGCAGTTTAGGACTAGCGCTAAACAATGAGCAGTTCTTC.

The CDR3 loop is CASSQGLLHSYEQYF. The CDR3 bases are TGTGCCAGCAGTCAGGGCCTTTTACATTCCTACGAGCAGTACTTC. The J gene is TRBJ2-7, the V gene TRBV4-2; D perhaps matches TRBD1 (5 bases). The CDR3 consists of 15 residues. CDR1 is LGHNA and CDR2 is YNFKEQ in the germline V gene. The germline V and J ends were trimmed by 6 bases and 1 base, with 16 bases remaining between them.

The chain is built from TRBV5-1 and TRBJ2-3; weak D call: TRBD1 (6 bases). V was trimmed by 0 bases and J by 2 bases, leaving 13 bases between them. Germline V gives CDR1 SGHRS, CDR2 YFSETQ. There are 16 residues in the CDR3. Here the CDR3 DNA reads TGCGCCAGCAGCTTGGGTAGGGACAAACACACAGATACGCAGTATTTT. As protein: CASSLGRDKHTDTQYF.

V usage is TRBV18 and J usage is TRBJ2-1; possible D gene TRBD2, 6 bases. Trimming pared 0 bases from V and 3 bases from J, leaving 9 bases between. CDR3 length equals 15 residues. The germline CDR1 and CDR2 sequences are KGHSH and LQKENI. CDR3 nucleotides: TGTGCCAGCTCACCACCCGGAGGGTTCTACAATGAGCAGTTCTTC. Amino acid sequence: CASSPPGGFYNEQFF.

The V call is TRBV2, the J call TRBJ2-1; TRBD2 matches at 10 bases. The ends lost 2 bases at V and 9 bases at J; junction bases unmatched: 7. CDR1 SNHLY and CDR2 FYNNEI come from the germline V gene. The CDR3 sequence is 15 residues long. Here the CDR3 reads CASSESLAGVGEQFF. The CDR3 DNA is TGTGCCAGCAGTGAATCGCTAGCGGGGGTAGGTGAGCAGTTCTTC.

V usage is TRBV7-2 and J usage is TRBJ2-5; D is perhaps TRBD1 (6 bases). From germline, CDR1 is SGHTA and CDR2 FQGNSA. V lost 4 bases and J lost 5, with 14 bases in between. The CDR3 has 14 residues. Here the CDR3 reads CASSSGGGLETQYF. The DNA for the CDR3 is TGTGCCAGCAGCTCCGGTGGGGGCCTGGAGACCCAGTACTTC. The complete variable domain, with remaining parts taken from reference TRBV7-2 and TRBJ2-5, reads GAGVSQSPSNKVTEKGKDVELRCDPISGHTALYWYRQSLGQGLEFLIYFQGNSAPDKSGLPSDRFSAERTGGSVSTLTIQRTQQEDSAVYLCASSSGGGLETQYFGPGTRLLVL.

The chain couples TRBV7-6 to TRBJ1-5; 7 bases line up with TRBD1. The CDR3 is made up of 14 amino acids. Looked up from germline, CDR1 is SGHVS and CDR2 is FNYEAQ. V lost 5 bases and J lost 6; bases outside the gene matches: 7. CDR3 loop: CASSAQGVGQPQHF. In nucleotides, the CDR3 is TGTGCCAGCAGCGCGCAGGGGGTGGGTCAGCCCCAGCATTTT.

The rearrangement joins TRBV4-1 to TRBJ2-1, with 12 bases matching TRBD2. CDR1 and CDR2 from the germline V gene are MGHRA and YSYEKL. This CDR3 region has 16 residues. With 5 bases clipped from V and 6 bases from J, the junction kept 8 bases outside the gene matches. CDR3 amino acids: CASSARTSGVSNEQFF. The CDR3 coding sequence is TGCGCCAGCAGCGCCCGGACTAGCGGGGTCTCCAATGAGCAGTTCTTC.

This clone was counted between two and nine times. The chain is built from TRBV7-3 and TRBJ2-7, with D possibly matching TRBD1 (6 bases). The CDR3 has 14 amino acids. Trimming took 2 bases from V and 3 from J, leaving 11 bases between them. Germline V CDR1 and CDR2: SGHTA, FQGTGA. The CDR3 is CASSLVPGDYEQYF. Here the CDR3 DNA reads TGTGCCAGCAGCTTAGTCCCAGGGGACTACGAGCAGTACTTC. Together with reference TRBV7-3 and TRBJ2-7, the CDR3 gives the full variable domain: GAGVSQTPSNKVTEKGKYVELRCDPISGHTALYWYRQSLGQGPEFLIYFQGTGAADDSGLPNDRFFAVRPEGSVSTLKIQRTERGDSAVYLCASSLVPGDYEQYFGPGTRLTVT.

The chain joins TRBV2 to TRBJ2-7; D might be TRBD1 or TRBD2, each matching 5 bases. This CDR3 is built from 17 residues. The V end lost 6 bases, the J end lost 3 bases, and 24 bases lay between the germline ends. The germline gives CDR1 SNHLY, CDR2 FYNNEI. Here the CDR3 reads CASRVSAGRVADYEQYF. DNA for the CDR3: TGTGCCAGCAGAGTCTCGGCGGGCAGGGTGGCCGACTACGAGCAGTACTTC.

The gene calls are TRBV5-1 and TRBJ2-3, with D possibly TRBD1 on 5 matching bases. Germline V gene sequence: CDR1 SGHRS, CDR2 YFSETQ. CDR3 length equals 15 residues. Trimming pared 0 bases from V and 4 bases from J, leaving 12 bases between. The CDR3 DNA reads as TGCGCCAGCAGCTTGGGGTCAGGGTTGTCAGATACGCAGTATTTT. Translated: CASSLGSGLSDTQYF.

The CDR3 protein is CASSFGNSGANVLTF. CDR3 coding DNA: TGTGCCAGCAGCTTTGGGAACTCTGGGGCCAACGTCCTGACTTTC. This chain joins TRBV7-3 and TRBJ2-6; D is undetermined. The V end lost 3 bases, the J end lost 0 bases, and 6 bases lay between the germline ends. This CDR3 has 15 residues. Per the germline V gene, CDR1 is SGHTA and CDR2 is FQGTGA.

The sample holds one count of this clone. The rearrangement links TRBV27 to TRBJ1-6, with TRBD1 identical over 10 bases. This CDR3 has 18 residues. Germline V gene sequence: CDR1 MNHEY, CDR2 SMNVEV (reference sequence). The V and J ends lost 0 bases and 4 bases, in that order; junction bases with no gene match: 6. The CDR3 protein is CASSLSRDRGLYNSPLHF. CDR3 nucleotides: TGTGCCAGCAGTTTATCCCGGGACAGGGGACTTTATAATTCACCCCTCCACTTT.

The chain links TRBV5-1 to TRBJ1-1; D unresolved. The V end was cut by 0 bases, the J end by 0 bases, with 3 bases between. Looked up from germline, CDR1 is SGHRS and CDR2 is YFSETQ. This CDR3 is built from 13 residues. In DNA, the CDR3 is TGCGCCAGCAGCTTGGCCCTGAACACTGAAGCTTTCTTT. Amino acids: CASSLALNTEAFF.

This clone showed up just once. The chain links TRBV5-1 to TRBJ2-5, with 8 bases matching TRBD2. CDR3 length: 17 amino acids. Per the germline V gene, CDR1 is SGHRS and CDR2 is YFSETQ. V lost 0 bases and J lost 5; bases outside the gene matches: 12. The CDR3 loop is CASSLAATSGSGETQYF. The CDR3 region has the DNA TGCGCCAGCAGCTTGGCCGCGACGAGCGGGAGTGGGGAGACCCAGTACTTC. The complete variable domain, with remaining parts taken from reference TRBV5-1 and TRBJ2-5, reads KAGVTQTPRYLIKTRGQQVTLSCSPISGHRSVSWYQQTPGQGLQFLFEYFSETQRNKGNFPGRFSGRQFSNSRSEMNVSTLELGDSALYLCASSLAATSGSGETQYFGPGTRLLVL.

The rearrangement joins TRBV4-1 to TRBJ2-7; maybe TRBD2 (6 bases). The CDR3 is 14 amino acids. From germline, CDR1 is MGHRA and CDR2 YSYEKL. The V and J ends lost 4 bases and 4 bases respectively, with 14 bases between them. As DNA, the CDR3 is TGCGCCAGCAGCCGCCGACTCGGGGGTTACGAGCAGTACTTC. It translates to CASSRRLGGYEQYF.

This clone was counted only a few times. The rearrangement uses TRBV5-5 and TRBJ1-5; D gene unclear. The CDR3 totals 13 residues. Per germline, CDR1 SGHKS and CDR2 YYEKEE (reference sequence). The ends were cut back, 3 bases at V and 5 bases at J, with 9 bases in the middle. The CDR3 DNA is TGTGCCAGCAGCTCTTACCCCGATCAGCCCCAGCATTTT. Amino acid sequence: CASSSYPDQPQHF.

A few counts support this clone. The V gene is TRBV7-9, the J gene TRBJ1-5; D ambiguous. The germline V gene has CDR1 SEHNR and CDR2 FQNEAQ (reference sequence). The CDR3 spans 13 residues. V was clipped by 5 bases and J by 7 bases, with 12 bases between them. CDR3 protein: CASSPTSRQPQHF. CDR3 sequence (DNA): TGTGCCAGCAGCCCAACCTCACGCCAGCCCCAGCATTTT.

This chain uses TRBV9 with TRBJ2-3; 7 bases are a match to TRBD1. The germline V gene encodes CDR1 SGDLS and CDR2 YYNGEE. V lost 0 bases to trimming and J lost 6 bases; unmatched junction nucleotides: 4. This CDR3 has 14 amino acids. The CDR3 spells CASSVGGGRDTQYF. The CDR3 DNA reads TGTGCCAGCAGCGTAGGAGGGGGCAGGGATACGCAGTATTTT. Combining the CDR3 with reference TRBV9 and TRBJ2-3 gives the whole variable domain DSGVTQTPKHLITATGQRVTLRCSPRSGDLSVYWYQQSLDQGLQFLIQYYNGEERAKGNILERFSAQQFPDLHSELNLSSLELGDSALYFCASSVGGGRDTQYFGPGTRLTVL.

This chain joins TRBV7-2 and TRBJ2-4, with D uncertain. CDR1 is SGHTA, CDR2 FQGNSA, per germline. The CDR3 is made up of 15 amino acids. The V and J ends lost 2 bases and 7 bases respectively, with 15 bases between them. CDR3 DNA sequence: TGTGCCAGCAGCTTAAGTCCAGGACCCCATAACATTCAGTACTTC. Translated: CASSLSPGPHNIQYF.

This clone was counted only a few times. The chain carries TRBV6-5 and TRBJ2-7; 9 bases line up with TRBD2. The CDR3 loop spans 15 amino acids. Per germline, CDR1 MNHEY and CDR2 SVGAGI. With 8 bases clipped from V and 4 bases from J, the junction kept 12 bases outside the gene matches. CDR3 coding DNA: TGTGCCAGCGAGGCCGAGGCGGGAGGGGGGTACGAGCAGTACTTC. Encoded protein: CASEAEAGGGYEQYF.